These 13 T cell receptor beta chains share one sample of origin, sequenced in a study of cytomegalovirus exposure and HLA in healthy donors. Amplification used 60 Vbeta primers and 13 Jbeta primers. Only in-frame clones appear in the TCRdb table, and some are missing; sequencing was by immunoSEQ multiplex PCR. The sample contains around 94,000 clones, more than 70% of which appear only once. The material sequenced was PBMCs. The receptors here all came from a male donor in good health and CMV-seropositive.

This clone was picked up a small number of times. The genes are TRBV4-2 and TRBJ2-5; no clear D. Trimming cost V 1 base and J 5 bases, with 8 bases left between them. Germline-derived CDR1 and CDR2 are LGHNA and YNFKEQ. The CDR3 spans 13 residues. DNA for the CDR3: TGTGCCAGCAGCCAAGCACGGTCGGAGACCCAGTACTTC. It codes for CASSQARSETQYF.

This chain connects TRBV28 to TRBJ1-2; no reliable D call. CDR3 length: 15 amino acids. V lost 5 bases, J lost 7 bases, and 20 bases lay in between. Germline CDR1 is MDHEN and CDR2 is SYDVKM. As DNA, the CDR3 is TGTGCCAGCAGTAGGTCAGCGGGTCCCCGGGGTGGCTACACCTTC. It is translated as CASSRSAGPRGGYTF.

The V gene is TRBV7-6, the J gene TRBJ2-1, with a tentative D call TRBD1 (6 bases). The CDR3 has 14 amino acids. V was cut by 5 bases and J by 6 bases, with 14 bases left in between. Germline V lookup: CDR1 SGHVS, CDR2 FNYEAQ. This CDR3 reads CASSPLQGRNEQFF. The CDR3, as DNA: TGTGCCAGCAGCCCCCTACAGGGTCGCAATGAGCAGTTCTTC.

The V call is TRBV15, the J call TRBJ2-7; the match to TRBD1 covers 8 bases. Germline loops: CDR1 LNHNV, CDR2 YYDKDF (reference sequence). CDR3 length: 15 amino acids. V lost 2 bases to trimming and J lost 5 bases; unmatched junction nucleotides: 8. DNA of the CDR3: TGTGCCACCAGCAGACTCAGGGGGCTCGAGGACGAGCAGTACTTC. Amino acids: CATSRLRGLEDEQYF.

J is TRBJ2-1 and V is TRBV19; TRBD2 matches 9 bases. J was trimmed by 8 bases and V by 5 bases; bases with no gene match: 13. The germline V gene encodes CDR1 LNHDA and CDR2 SQIVND (reference sequence). The CDR3 runs 16 residues. CDR3 DNA sequence: TGTGCCAGTAGTTCGGGAAGGATAGCGGGAGCGGATGAGCAGTTCTTC. Protein: CASSSGRIAGADEQFF.

This clone turned up a few times. The chain links TRBV9 to TRBJ1-2; 8 bases fit TRBD1. Germline loops: CDR1 SGDLS, CDR2 YYNGEE. Trimming took 4 bases from V and 5 from J; bases not matched to a gene: 10. The CDR3 spans 15 residues. CDR3 amino acids: CASSFDRTGTYGYTF. The CDR3 DNA is TGTGCCAGCAGCTTTGACAGGACAGGGACTTATGGCTACACCTTC. Complete variable domain (other parts from reference TRBV9 and TRBJ1-2): DSGVTQTPKHLITATGQRVTLRCSPRSGDLSVYWYQQSLDQGLQFLIQYYNGEERAKGNILERFSAQQFPDLHSELNLSSLELGDSALYFCASSFDRTGTYGYTFGSGTRLTVV.

V is TRBV5-1 and J is TRBJ1-3, with D possibly TRBD1 on 6 matching bases. V was pared by 3 bases and J by 0 bases, with 13 bases between. Germline CDR1 SGHRS, CDR2 YFSETQ. This CDR3 has 16 amino acids. This CDR3 is CASSWGTTNSGNTIYF. The CDR3 DNA reads TGCGCCAGCAGCTGGGGGACAACTAACTCTGGAAACACCATATATTTT.

V usage is TRBV19 and J usage is TRBJ2-2; 9 bases map to TRBD2. The germline CDR1 and CDR2 sequences are LNHDA and SQIVND (reference sequence). Trimming removed 3 bases from V and 9 bases from J; junction bases left unmatched: 11. This CDR3 region has 16 residues. CDR3 in amino acids: CASSIEPSGINRELFF. The CDR3 bases are TGTGCCAGTAGTATCGAGCCTAGCGGGATTAACCGGGAGCTGTTTTTT. Filled out from reference TRBV19 and TRBJ2-2, the complete variable domain reads DGGITQSPKYLFRKEGQNVTLSCEQNLNHDAMYWYRQDPGQGLRLIYYSQIVNDFQKGDIAEGYSVSREKKESFPLTVTSAQKNPTAFYLCASSIEPSGINRELFFGEGSRLTVL.

The rearrangement uses TRBV7-3 and TRBJ2-2; 10 nucleotides match TRBD2. This CDR3 spans 19 amino acids. Germline CDR1 is SGHTA and CDR2 is FQGTGA. The V gene end was trimmed by 1 base and the J gene end by 1 base; junction bases not matched to a gene: 9. CDR3 residues: CASSLRALAGDLNTGELFF. The CDR3 DNA sequence: TGTGCCAGCAGCTTAAGAGCCCTAGCGGGGGATCTGAACACCGGGGAGCTGTTTTTT.

This clone was seen a single time. The chain has TRBV27 and TRBJ2-1; D uncertain. The CDR3 extends over 12 amino acids. The ends were cut back, 4 bases at V and 8 bases at J, with 9 bases in the middle. Per the germline V gene, CDR1 is MNHEY and CDR2 is SMNVEV (reference sequence). CDR3 sequence reads: CASSSVSHEQFF. The CDR3 coding sequence is TGTGCCAGCAGTTCCGTCAGTCATGAGCAGTTCTTC.

This sequence joins TRBV21-1 and TRBJ1-1; TRBD1, the D gene given by the table, was not confirmed from the DNA. TRBV21-1 is marked as a pseudogene. The CDR3 has 15 amino acids. The CDR3 nucleotides read TGTGCCAGCAGCAAAGATCCGGGGACAAACACTGAAGCTTTCTTT. Translation gives CASSKDPGTNTEAFF.

This clone has just a few counts. The V call is TRBV6-5, the J call TRBJ2-7; 7 nucleotides line up with TRBD2. The CDR3 has 14 amino acids. In germline, CDR1 is MNHEY, CDR2 SVGAGI. Losses at the gene ends were 2 bases for V and 3 bases for J; bases not matched to a gene: 4. The CDR3 DNA follows: TGTGCCAGCAGTTACGCGGGAGAAGTCTACGAGCAGTACTTC. Residues: CASSYAGEVYEQYF.

The chain recombines TRBV7-9 with TRBJ1-2; D might be TRBD1 (6 bases). V lost 3 bases to trimming and J lost 0 bases, with 17 bases between them. The CDR3 runs 17 residues. Looked up from germline, CDR1 is SEHNR and CDR2 is FQNEAQ (reference sequence). The CDR3 loop reads CASSFKSTGSSNYGYTF. CDR3 bases: TGTGCCAGCAGCTTTAAATCTACAGGGTCGTCTAACTATGGCTACACCTTC.